These 25 T cell receptor beta chains originate from one sample sequenced in a study of blood T cell repertoires in COVID-19. Assay used: immunoSEQ multiplex PCR; TCRdb lists only in-frame clones, some missing. The sample consists of under 250,000 clones, more than 75% of them appearing once. The sample consisted of peripheral blood. These receptors came from a woman in her sixties who had recovered from COVID-19.

This clone was recorded a few times. The V call is TRBV15, the J call TRBJ1-5, with a possible D match to TRBD1 (5 bases). V shed 0 bases and J shed 6 bases, with 18 bases lying between them. The CDR3 length is 17 residues. Germline V gene sequence: CDR1 LNHNV, CDR2 YYDKDF (reference sequence). CDR3 protein: CATSRDRGGALGQPQHF. Written as DNA, the CDR3 is TGTGCCACCAGCAGAGATCGGGGAGGGGCTCTAGGTCAGCCCCAGCATTTT.

CDR3 protein: CATSGTGVNTEAFF. CDR3 bases: TGTGCCACCAGTGGAACAGGGGTGAACACTGAAGCTTTCTTT. The chain has TRBV24-1 and TRBJ1-1; 7 nucleotides agree with TRBD1. CDR3 length equals 14 residues. J lost 0 bases, V lost 5 bases, and 2 bases had no gene match. Germline assignment: CDR1 KGHDR and CDR2 SFDVKD.

The chain joins TRBV7-9 to TRBJ2-3; 9 bases fit TRBD1. The germline gives CDR1 SEHNR, CDR2 FQNEAQ (reference sequence). Losses at the gene ends were 2 bases for V and 4 bases for J; bases not matched to a gene: 1. The CDR3 totals 14 residues. The CDR3 DNA follows: TGTGCCAGCAGCTTAAGACAGGGGGCAGATACGCAGTATTTT. Amino acid sequence: CASSLRQGADTQYF. Full variable domain (rest looked up from reference TRBV7-9 and TRBJ2-3): DTGVSQNPRHKITKRGQNVTFRCDPISEHNRLYWYRQTLGQGPEFLTYFQNEAQLEKSRLLSDRFSAERPKGSFSTLEIQRTEQGDSAMYLCASSLRQGADTQYFGPGTRLTVL.

In DNA, the CDR3 is TGTGCCAGCAGCTTAGCGGCCGGGGAGGGGAATTCACCCCTCCACTTT. This translates into CASSLAAGEGNSPLHF. The gene calls are TRBV11-2 and TRBJ1-6; tentative D call: TRBD1 (5 bases). Trimming removed 1 base at V and 7 bases at J, with 14 bases between. CDR1 is SGHAT, CDR2 FQNNGV, per germline. This CDR3 spans 16 amino acids.

This chain connects TRBV10-2 to TRBJ2-7; weak D call: TRBD2 (6 bases). CDR1 and CDR2 from the germline V gene are WSHSY and SAAADI. Trimming removed 4 bases from V and 2 bases from J, with 9 bases in between. CDR3 length: 13 residues. DNA for the CDR3: TGCGCCAGCAGTGCGCGGGGACCCTACGAGCAGTACTTC. Translating gives CASSARGPYEQYF.

The chain has TRBV5-1 and TRBJ2-2, with TRBD2 as a possible D gene (6 bases). Germline V gives CDR1 SGHRS, CDR2 YFSETQ. V lost 7 bases to trimming and J lost 3 bases, with 10 bases between them. The length of the CDR3 is 13 residues. Here the CDR3 reads CASGGGYTGELFF. CDR3 coding DNA: TGCGCCAGCGGTGGGGGGTACACCGGGGAGCTGTTTTTT.

A remark on this clone: The sample carries other DNA sequences with the same CDR3. V usage is TRBV19 and J usage is TRBJ1-4, with TRBD1 identical over 8 bases. Losses at the gene ends were 6 bases for V and 8 bases for J; bases not matched to a gene: 5. Germline assignment: CDR1 LNHDA and CDR2 SQIVND (reference sequence). The CDR3 loop spans 13 amino acids. The CDR3 protein is CASSGQGNEKLFF. CDR3 DNA: TGTGCCAGTAGCGGACAGGGAAACGAAAAACTGTTTTTT. Full variable domain (remainder filled in from reference TRBV19 and TRBJ1-4): DGGITQSPKYLFRKEGQNVTLSCEQNLNHDAMYWYRQDPGQGLRLIYYSQIVNDFQKGDIAEGYSVSREKKESFPLTVTSAQKNPTAFYLCASSGQGNEKLFFGSGTQLSVL.

V usage is TRBV18 and J usage is TRBJ2-1; D not certain. Trimming left V 1 base short and J 0 bases short, with 16 bases between. The CDR3 has 18 amino acids. Germline loops: CDR1 KGHSH, CDR2 LQKENI. The CDR3 here is CASSPRRPGVSSYNEQFF. The CDR3 DNA follows: TGTGCCAGCTCACCACGTAGACCCGGAGTTTCCTCCTACAATGAGCAGTTCTTC.

The rearrangement links TRBV7-2 to TRBJ1-4; 7 bases match TRBD1. Germline V gives CDR1 SGHTA, CDR2 FQGNSA. J gave up 8 bases and V 3 bases, and 6 bases lay outside the gene matches. The CDR3 runs 14 residues. The CDR3 sequence: CASSFRTGNEKLFF. CDR3 DNA: TGTGCCAGCAGCTTCAGGACAGGAAACGAAAAACTGTTTTTT.

The chain couples TRBV29-1 to TRBJ1-2, with TRBD1 matching over 7 bases. Germline trimming cut 4 bases from V and 8 bases from J; bases unmatched to any gene: 4. The CDR3 loop spans 11 amino acids. Germline V lookup: CDR1 SQVTM, CDR2 ANQGSEA. CDR3 amino acids: CSVVGDSGYTF. As DNA, the CDR3 is TGCAGCGTTGTTGGGGACAGCGGCTACACCTTC.

The chain links TRBV20-1 to TRBJ1-2, with unresolved D. V gave up 3 bases and J gave up 1 base, with 9 bases separating them. Germline loops: CDR1 DFQATT, CDR2 SNEGSKA (reference sequence). The length of the CDR3 is 13 residues. Here the CDR3 reads CSASNRRNYGYTF. CDR3 DNA: TGCAGTGCTAGTAACAGACGTAACTATGGCTACACCTTC.

In its sample, this clone was seen a few times. The chain combines TRBV5-1 with TRBJ1-2; D is undetermined. Germline V CDR1 and CDR2: SGHRS, YFSETQ. V was pared by 0 bases and J by 2 bases, with 5 bases between. The length of the CDR3 is 13 residues. CDR3 nucleotide sequence: TGCGCCAGCAGCTTGGACAAAAACTATGGCTACACCTTC. This codes for CASSLDKNYGYTF.

The V call is TRBV7-6, the J call TRBJ1-6; 7 nucleotides line up with TRBD1. Losses at the gene ends were 4 bases for V and 7 bases for J; bases not matched to a gene: 7. CDR1 and CDR2 (germline): SGHVS, FNYEAQ. The CDR3 spans 15 residues. CDR3 bases: TGTGCCAGCAGCTCCGGACAGGACGGCAATTCACCCCTCCACTTT. Translating it yields CASSSGQDGNSPLHF.

This clone came up once. The chain combines TRBV28 with TRBJ2-5; D remains ambiguous. The CDR3 extends over 13 amino acids. V shed 10 bases and J shed 3 bases, with 15 bases lying between them. Germline V lookup: CDR1 MDHEN, CDR2 SYDVKM. CDR3 region: CATHEAVKETQYF. The CDR3 DNA is TGTGCCACCCATGAGGCGGTTAAAGAGACCCAGTACTTC.

The chain carries TRBV9 and TRBJ2-7; no definite D call. CDR3 length: 14 residues. V was clipped by 4 bases and J by 0 bases, with 11 bases between them. The germline V gene encodes CDR1 SGDLS and CDR2 YYNGEE. The CDR3: CASSLYPSSYEQYF. CDR3 DNA: TGTGCCAGCAGCCTATACCCTAGCTCCTACGAGCAGTACTTC.

This chain links TRBV19 with TRBJ2-3, with TRBD2 matching over 9 bases. J was trimmed by 4 bases and V by 3 bases; bases with no gene match: 2. Germline CDR1 reads LNHDA; CDR2 reads SQIVND (reference sequence). The CDR3 covers 14 residues. The CDR3 region has the DNA TGTGCCAGTAGTATTCGCGGGGGGGCAGATACGCAGTATTTT. Amino acid sequence: CASSIRGGADTQYF.

The chain links TRBV5-1 to TRBJ2-2; tentative D call: TRBD1 (6 bases). V lost 4 bases and J lost 5, with 24 bases in between. The CDR3 spans 18 residues. CDR1 and CDR2 from the germline V gene are SGHRS and YFSETQ. CDR3 sequence: CASSRPSQGMGLTGELFF. In DNA form, the CDR3 reads TGCGCCAGCAGCCGGCCGTCTCAGGGGATGGGGTTGACCGGGGAGCTGTTTTTT.

V and J are TRBV11-2 and TRBJ2-7; unclear D gene. V lost 1 base, J lost 9 bases, and 7 bases lay in between. This CDR3 is built from 11 residues. Looked up from germline, CDR1 is SGHAT and CDR2 is FQNNGV. The CDR3 DNA reads as TGTGCCAGCAGCTTAGGCCCAGGGCAGTACTTC. Translated: CASSLGPGQYF.

The gene calls are TRBV9 and TRBJ1-3; the D gene is possibly TRBD1 (5 bases). The CDR3 is 16 residues long. The V and J ends lost 6 bases and 3 bases respectively, with 19 bases between them. The germline CDR1 and CDR2 sequences are SGDLS and YYNGEE. The CDR3 sequence is CASTHGTGGIGNTIYF. CDR3 coding DNA: TGTGCCAGCACCCACGGCACTGGGGGGATTGGAAACACCATATATTTT.

The chain joins TRBV7-2 to TRBJ1-2; weak D call: TRBD1 (5 bases). From germline, CDR1 is SGHTA and CDR2 FQGNSA. CDR3 size: 15 residues. Trimming cost V 5 bases and J 0 bases, with 13 bases left between them. The CDR3 coding sequence is TGTGCCAGCAGCCGTGGGGGGGACTCTAACTATGGCTACACCTTC. Translation gives CASSRGGDSNYGYTF.

This chain links TRBV12-3 or TRBV12-4 with TRBJ2-5; a weak D match, TRBD2 (5 bases). The V gene lost 6 bases and the J gene lost 5 bases, with 10 bases spanning the gap. The CDR3 has 12 amino acids. DNA of the CDR3: TGTGCCAGCAGATTAAGGGAGGAGACCCAGTACTTC. Amino acid sequence: CASRLREETQYF.

The rearrangement uses TRBV5-1 and TRBJ2-7; 10 nucleotides line up with TRBD1. The CDR3 contains 16 residues. J lost 2 bases, V lost 7 bases, and 12 bases had no gene match. Germline V CDR1 and CDR2: SGHRS, YFSETQ. CDR3 nucleotides: TGCGCCAGCCGAAACGTTGGGACAGGGGTCCCCTACGAGCAGTACTTC. Translating gives CASRNVGTGVPYEQYF.

This rearrangement joins TRBV10-3 to TRBJ2-1; TRBD2 agrees at 10 bases. V shed 0 bases, J shed 5 bases, and the junction held 7 bases outside the gene matches. In germline, CDR1 is ENHRY, CDR2 SYGVKD. The CDR3 contains 17 residues. The CDR3 protein is CAISESGAGGPNNEQFF. CDR3 nucleotide sequence: TGTGCCATCAGTGAGTCCGGAGCGGGGGGGCCGAACAATGAGCAGTTCTTC.

The chain carries TRBV28 and TRBJ2-3, with 13 bases identical to TRBD2. Germline loops: CDR1 MDHEN, CDR2 SYDVKM. The CDR3 sequence is 19 residues long. V dropped 4 bases and J dropped 0; count of bases not matched to a gene: 10. The CDR3 loop is CASSSGLAGAPLSTDTQYF. CDR3 in DNA: TGTGCCAGCAGTTCCGGACTAGCGGGGGCCCCACTTAGCACAGATACGCAGTATTTT.

As for this clone: The junction does not match germline at one end; this may be a read error. The rearrangement links TRBV7-2 to TRBJ2-5, with no clear D. Per the germline V gene, CDR1 is SGHTA and CDR2 is FQGNSA. CDR3 length: 14 amino acids. CDR3 loop: CASSLAWRQETQYF. The CDR3 DNA reads as TGTGCCAGCAGCTTAGCGTGGCGGCAAGAGACTCAGTACTTC.